One and the same sample provided the 21 T cell receptor beta chains below, sequenced in a study of T cell repertoires in cytomegalovirus infection. MiXCR, run by TCRdb on the reads, gives a single entry per CDR3 protein. The table shows around 900,000 distinct CDR3 sequences, with less than 35% occurring only once. What these receptors recognize is not known. The sequences come from cultured CD8+ T cells from PBMCs, collected from culture after CMV antigen stimulation. Every receptor here comes from a human donor in good health (CMV status not recorded). Some clones in this sample may be carry-over from other donors' samples.

This clonotype was found a few times. CDR3 protein: CASSSTHTDTQYF. The CDR3 DNA is TGTGCCAGCAGCTCGACCCACACAGATACGCAGTATTTT. The genes are TRBV11-3 and TRBJ2-3; D unresolved. V was trimmed by 4 bases and J by 2 bases, leaving 7 bases between them. Germline V lookup: CDR1 SGHNT, CDR2 YENEEA. This CDR3 has 13 amino acids.

This clonotype was seen more than once but under ten times. The V gene is TRBV6-5, the J gene TRBJ1-2; weak D call: TRBD1 (6 bases). CDR1 is MNHEY, CDR2 SVGAGI, per germline. The germline V and J ends were trimmed by 0 bases and 6 bases, with 11 bases remaining between them. The CDR3 has 14 residues. CDR3: CASSYSDSMNGYTF. The CDR3 DNA follows: TGTGCCAGCAGTTACTCGGACAGCATGAATGGCTACACCTTC.

V and J are TRBV12-3 or TRBV12-4 and TRBJ1-4; D perhaps matches TRBD1 (5 bases). The CDR3 loop spans 16 amino acids. Trimming removed 3 bases from V and 7 bases from J, with 18 bases in between. The CDR3 region has the DNA TGTGCCAGCAGTTTCTCCCGTGAGGGGTCGATTGAAAAACTGTTTTTT. This codes for CASSFSREGSIEKLFF.

This rearrangement joins TRBV7-8 to TRBJ1-4; TRBD1 might be the D (5 bases). V lost 2 bases and J 7 bases, leaving 14 bases between the germline ends. The CDR3 is 15 amino acids. Per germline, CDR1 SGHVS and CDR2 FQNEAQ. As DNA, the CDR3 is TGTGCCAGCAGCTTATCCGGGAGTGGGGCTGAAAAACTGTTTTTT. It yields the protein CASSLSGSGAEKLFF.

Only a few counts were recorded for this clonotype. The chain uses TRBV6-5 and TRBJ2-5; 10 nucleotides match TRBD2. The germline V gene encodes CDR1 MNHEY and CDR2 SVGAGI. The CDR3 sequence is 18 residues long. The V and J ends lost 4 bases and 5 bases, in that order; junction bases with no gene match: 16. CDR3 residues: CASSLVPPTSGVFETQYF. CDR3 DNA: TGTGCCAGCAGTTTAGTTCCCCCCACTAGCGGGGTTTTTGAGACCCAGTACTTC.

J is TRBJ2-3 and V is TRBV29-1; 14 bases are shared with TRBD2. Trimming took 6 bases from V and 6 from J; bases not matched to a gene: 8. The CDR3 runs to 15 residues. In germline, CDR1 is SQVTM, CDR2 ANQGSEA. The CDR3 is CSVGGTSGGEDTQYF. CDR3 DNA sequence: TGCAGCGTGGGGGGGACTAGCGGGGGCGAGGATACGCAGTATTTT.

Points on this clonotype: A junction boundary mismatches the germline segment, possibly from a read error. The chain is built from TRBV4-1 and TRBJ2-1, with 7 nucleotides matching TRBD1. Germline V gene lookup returns CDR1 MGHRA and CDR2 YSYEKL. The CDR3 length is 15 residues. The CDR3 DNA is TGCGCCGGCAGCCGGGGACAGCTCTCCTACAATGAGCAGTTCTTC. Amino acid sequence: CAGSRGQLSYNEQFF.

In this sample, this clonotype turned up many times. The gene calls are TRBV12-3 or TRBV12-4 and TRBJ1-5; D gene ambiguous. This CDR3 is built from 14 residues. V lost 8 bases and J lost 3, with 14 bases in between. CDR3 sequence reads: CASCPAGFNQPQHF. CDR3 DNA sequence: TGTGCCAGCTGCCCGGCCGGGTTCAATCAGCCCCAGCATTTT.

This clonotype has a handful of counts. The chain has TRBV7-9 and TRBJ2-7; the D gene is possibly TRBD1 (6 bases). From germline, CDR1 is SEHNR and CDR2 FQNEAQ (reference sequence). The CDR3 covers 15 residues. The V gene lost 5 bases and the J gene lost 3 bases, with 17 bases spanning the gap. The CDR3 spells CASSPLAGTSYEQYV. CDR3 sequence (DNA): TGTGCCAGCAGCCCCTTGGCCGGGACAAGCTACGAGCAGTACGTC.

A note on this clonotype: One base away lies a much larger clone, so this may be a sequencing read error. The chain combines TRBV2 with TRBJ2-7; no clear D. The germline gives CDR1 SNHLY, CDR2 FYNNEI. This CDR3 region has 11 residues. The V and J ends lost 7 bases and 1 base respectively, with 5 bases between them. This CDR3 is CASNWSYEQYF. Written as DNA, the CDR3 is TGTGCCAGCAACTGGTCCTACGAGCAGTACTTC. Filled out from reference TRBV2 and TRBJ2-7, the complete variable domain reads EPEVTQTPSHQVTQMGQEVILRCVPISNHLYFYWYRQILGQKVEFLVSFYNNEISEKSEIFDDQFSVERPDGSNFTLKIRSTKLEDSAMYFCASNWSYEQYFGPGTRLTVT.

This clonotype was seen ten or more times. The chain carries TRBV7-2 and TRBJ1-1; D is possibly TRBD1 (6 bases). The CDR3 is 13 amino acids. V was pared by 7 bases and J by 1 base, with 10 bases between. The germline CDR1 and CDR2 sequences are SGHTA and FQGNSA. This CDR3 reads CASIGQSNTEAFF. The CDR3 DNA follows: TGTGCCAGCATCGGACAGTCGAACACTGAAGCTTTCTTT.

This rearrangement joins TRBV10-2 to TRBJ2-3; 11 nucleotides match TRBD2. After removal of 10 bases from V and 2 bases from J, the junction contained 11 bases not matched to a gene. CDR3 size: 16 residues. The germline CDR1 and CDR2 sequences are WSHSY and SAAADI. The CDR3 protein is CANSAGGLAATDTQYF. For the CDR3, the DNA is TGCGCCAACAGCGCGGGGGGACTAGCGGCCACAGATACGCAGTATTTT.

This clonotype was observed at least ten times. The chain is built from TRBV11-2 and TRBJ1-6, with a weak D call TRBD1 (6 bases). The length of the CDR3 is 16 residues. Germline-derived CDR1 and CDR2 are SGHAT and FQNNGV. The V end was cut by 0 bases, the J end by 7 bases, with 13 bases between. CDR3 bases: TGTGCCAGCAGCTTAGAAATTACAGGGCACAATTCACCCCTCCACTTT. Translated: CASSLEITGHNSPLHF.

The rearrangement joins TRBV9 to TRBJ1-5, with D possibly TRBD1 on 5 matching bases. The length of the CDR3 is 14 residues. The germline CDR1 and CDR2 sequences are SGDLS and YYNGEE. V was clipped by 4 bases and J by 9 bases, with 17 bases between them. As DNA, the CDR3 is TGTGCCAGCAGCACCTCAGGGTCCCTTGGGCCCCAGCATTTT. Amino acids: CASSTSGSLGPQHF. The whole variable domain, remainder taken from reference TRBV9 and TRBJ1-5, is DSGVTQTPKHLITATGQRVTLRCSPRSGDLSVYWYQQSLDQGLQFLIQYYNGEERAKGNILERFSAQQFPDLHSELNLSSLELGDSALYFCASSTSGSLGPQHFGDGTRLSIL.

This clonotype was found many times. The chain carries TRBV27 and TRBJ2-6; no clear D gene. The germline gives CDR1 MNHEY, CDR2 SMNVEV (reference sequence). The CDR3 spans 13 residues. V shed 6 bases and J shed 3 bases, with 6 bases lying between them. CDR3 bases: TGTGCCAGCAGCTTTGGTGGGGCCAACGTCCTGACTTTC. This gives the protein CASSFGGANVLTF.

This clonotype has ten or more counts. The rearrangement uses TRBV7-6 and TRBJ2-1; 7 bases are shared with TRBD1. Germline values: CDR1 SGHVS, CDR2 FNYEAQ. With 5 bases clipped from V and 5 bases from J, the junction kept 6 bases outside the gene matches. The CDR3 contains 14 residues. CDR3 loop: CASSLGQVNNEQFF. CDR3 sequence (DNA): TGTGCCAGCAGCCTCGGACAGGTCAACAATGAGCAGTTCTTC.

The rearrangement joins TRBV19 to TRBJ1-2; D not certain. The CDR3 is 13 residues long. The V gene lost 10 bases and the J gene lost 2 bases, with 14 bases spanning the gap. Germline V CDR1 and CDR2: LNHDA, SQIVND (reference sequence). The CDR3 region has the DNA TGTGCCAAAGAGACATGGATGAACTATGGCTACACCTTC. Its protein is CAKETWMNYGYTF.

Only a few counts were recorded for this clonotype. V usage is TRBV19 and J usage is TRBJ2-1; 10 nucleotides align to TRBD2. Germline V gives CDR1 LNHDA, CDR2 SQIVND (reference sequence). This CDR3 is built from 18 residues. The V gene end was trimmed by 0 bases and the J gene end by 6 bases; junction bases not matched to a gene: 11. This CDR3 reads CASSIDVLKRGGFNEQFF. The CDR3, as DNA: TGTGCCAGTAGTATAGACGTCCTTAAGCGGGGGGGTTTCAATGAGCAGTTCTTC.

V usage is TRBV27 and J usage is TRBJ1-1, with D tentatively TRBD1 (5 bases). The CDR3 consists of 15 residues. Germline CDR1 is MNHEY and CDR2 is SMNVEV (reference sequence). V shed 0 bases and J shed 1 base, with 9 bases lying between them. This chain's CDR3 is CASSLSGRANTEAFF. Written as DNA, the CDR3 is TGTGCCAGCAGTTTATCTGGCAGGGCGAACACTGAAGCTTTCTTT.

The V call is TRBV2, the J call TRBJ1-5; D possibly corresponds to TRBD1 (5 bases). Germline CDR1 is SNHLY and CDR2 is FYNNEI. The CDR3 is 13 residues long. V lost 8 bases, J lost 1 base, and 9 bases lay in between. The CDR3 region has the DNA TGTGCCAGCCAGGGTCGGAGCAATCAGCCCCAGCATTTT. Its protein product is CASQGRSNQPQHF.

This sequence joins TRBV4-3 and TRBJ2-4; possibly TRBD2 for D (6 bases). The CDR3 is 16 residues long. V lost 1 base to trimming and J lost 1 base, with 11 bases between them. Germline lookup yields CDR1 LGHNA and CDR2 YSLEER. CDR3: CASSQARGTAKNIQYF. The DNA of the CDR3 is TGCGCCAGCAGCCAAGCCCGGGGGACGGCCAAAAACATTCAGTACTTC.